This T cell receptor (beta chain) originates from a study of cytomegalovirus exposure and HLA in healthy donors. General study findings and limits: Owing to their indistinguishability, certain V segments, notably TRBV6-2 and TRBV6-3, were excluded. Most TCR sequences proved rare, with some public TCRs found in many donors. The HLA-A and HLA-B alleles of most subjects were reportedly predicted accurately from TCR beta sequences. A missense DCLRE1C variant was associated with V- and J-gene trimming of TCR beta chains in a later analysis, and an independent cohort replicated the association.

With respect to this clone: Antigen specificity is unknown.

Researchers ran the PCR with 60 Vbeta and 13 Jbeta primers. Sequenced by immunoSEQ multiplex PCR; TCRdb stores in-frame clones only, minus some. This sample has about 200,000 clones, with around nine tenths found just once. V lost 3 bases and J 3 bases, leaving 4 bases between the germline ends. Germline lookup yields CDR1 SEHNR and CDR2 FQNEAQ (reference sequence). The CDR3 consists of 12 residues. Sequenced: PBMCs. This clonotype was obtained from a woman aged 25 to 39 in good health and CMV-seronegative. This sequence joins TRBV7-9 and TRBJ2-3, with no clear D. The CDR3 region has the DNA TGTGCCAGCAGCTTCGGGACAGATACGCAGTATTTT. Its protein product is CASSFGTDTQYF.